This entry lists 28 T cell receptor beta chains sequenced from one sample in a study of post-analysis software for immune sequencing data. General observations from the study: Roughly 5 TRBV segments (TRBV5-6, TRBV5-1 and TRBV20-1 among them) occurred more frequently in patients than in controls.

These receptors lack a known antigen. TCR beta cDNA libraries had unique molecular identifiers. TCRdb reanalysed the PCR reads using MiXCR and keeps one entry per CDR3 protein. The table records fewer than 600,000 distinct CDR3 sequences, roughly 45% of them present only once. Material for sequencing was blood. These receptor sequences come from a girl between 5 and 17 years old with multiple sclerosis.

Comments on this clonotype: Given a much more abundant clone one base away, this may be a read error. This chain uses TRBV20-1 with TRBJ2-7, with 7 bases matching TRBD2. Germline V gene data show CDR1 as DFQATT and CDR2 as SNEGSKA (reference sequence). With 6 bases clipped from V and 7 bases from J, the junction kept 15 bases outside the gene matches. CDR3 size: 14 residues. This CDR3 reads CSAPPRLADNEQYF. The CDR3 DNA reads as TGCAGTGCCCCCCCGCGGCTAGCGGACAATGAGCAGTACTTC.

The rearrangement links TRBV6-2 or TRBV6-3 to TRBJ2-3; 7 bases are a match to TRBD2. Per the germline V gene, CDR1 is MNHEY and CDR2 is SVGEGT. The CDR3 consists of 15 residues. Trimming at V came to 2 bases and at J to 5 bases, leaving 7 bases not matched to a gene. The CDR3 reads CASSYAAGAIDTQYF. CDR3 sequence (DNA): TGTGCCAGCAGTTACGCCGCGGGAGCAATAGATACGCAGTATTTT.

V usage is TRBV9 and J usage is TRBJ2-3; 9 nucleotides line up with TRBD1. The CDR3 contains 17 residues. In germline, CDR1 is SGDLS, CDR2 YYNGEE. The V gene end was trimmed by 4 bases and the J gene end by 0 bases; junction bases not matched to a gene: 9. The DNA of the CDR3 is TGTGCCAGCAGCTCCCCCCCAGACAGGGGGAGCACAGATACGCAGTATTTT. Encoded protein: CASSSPPDRGSTDTQYF.

The rearrangement uses TRBV6-2 or TRBV6-3 and TRBJ2-4; 10 nucleotides agree with TRBD2. This CDR3 is built from 15 residues. The trim removed 6 bases at V and 0 bases at J, leaving 2 bases unmatched. Germline V lookup: CDR1 MNHEY, CDR2 SVGEGT. In DNA form, the CDR3 reads TGTGCCAGCAGAAGACTAGCGGGAGCCAAAAACATTCAGTACTTC. Translating gives CASRRLAGAKNIQYF.

This clonotype was seen only a few times. The CDR3 reads CASSQGGVSVDNYGYTF. The CDR3 coding sequence is TGTGCCAGCAGCCAGGGGGGGGTTTCCGTTGATAACTATGGCTACACCTTC. The rearrangement joins TRBV3-1 to TRBJ1-2, with D maybe TRBD1 (5 bases). Trimming took off 3 bases at V and 1 base at J, with 18 bases between the two ends. This CDR3 is built from 17 residues. Germline V CDR1 and CDR2: LGHDT, YNNKEL (reference sequence). The entire variable domain, with the rest obtained from reference TRBV3-1 and TRBJ1-2, is as follows: DTAVSQTPKYLVTQMGNDKSIKCEQNLGHDTMYWYKQDSKKFLKIMFSYNNKELIINETVPNRFSPKSPDKAHLNLHINSLELGDSAVYFCASSQGGVSVDNYGYTFGSGTRLTVV.

This chain links TRBV11-2 with TRBJ2-7; D possibly corresponds to TRBD2 (6 bases). This CDR3 comprises 15 residues. Germline-derived CDR1 and CDR2 are SGHAT and FQNNGV. Trimming cost V 5 bases and J 0 bases, with 14 bases left between them. The CDR3, as DNA: TGTGCCAGCAGCAGTGGGCGGGATCACTCCTACGAGCAGTACTTC. Translated: CASSSGRDHSYEQYF.

The chain joins TRBV5-1 to TRBJ2-5; unclear D gene. With 2 bases removed from V and 1 base from J, the gap between germline ends came to 6 bases. CDR1 SGHRS and CDR2 YFSETQ come from the germline V gene. The CDR3 is made up of 13 amino acids. CDR3 DNA sequence: TGCGCCAGCAGCTTTAGATTCCAAGAGACCCAGTACTTC. It yields the protein CASSFRFQETQYF.

A remark on this clonotype: A clone one base away is much larger, so this may be a read error. This chain connects TRBV29-1 to TRBJ1-2; no firm D call. Germline V gene lookup returns CDR1 SQVTM and CDR2 ANQGSEA. The CDR3 has 8 residues. The CDR3 loop is CNVSGYTF. CDR3 nucleotides: TGCAACGTTTCCGGCTACACCTTC.

This chain connects TRBV7-2 to TRBJ2-3, with no clear D. This CDR3 is 12 amino acids long. From germline, CDR1 is SGHTA and CDR2 FQGNSA. V dropped 5 bases and J dropped 4 bases, with 7 bases sitting between them. For the CDR3, the DNA is TGTGCCAGCAGCCCCGCGGCAGATACGCAGTATTTT. It codes for CASSPAADTQYF.

This clonotype appeared a few times. This sequence joins TRBV12-3 or TRBV12-4 and TRBJ2-5; D gene ambiguous. V was clipped by 3 bases and J by 4 bases, with 9 bases between them. There are 13 residues in the CDR3. CDR3 amino acids: CASSLRQAETQYF. CDR3 DNA sequence: TGTGCCAGCAGTTTGAGGCAGGCAGAGACCCAGTACTTC.

The chain links TRBV4-1 to TRBJ2-1, with 9 bases lining up with TRBD1. Germline V gene lookup returns CDR1 MGHRA and CDR2 YSYEKL. J lost 8 bases, V lost 1 base, and 6 bases had no gene match. The CDR3 sequence is 15 residues long. CDR3 coding DNA: TGCGCCAGCAGCCAAGGGCTCACAGGGGGCGATGAGCAGTTCTTC. The encoded protein is CASSQGLTGGDEQFF.

The genes are TRBV29-1 and TRBJ1-4; D is undetermined. CDR1 is SQVTM, CDR2 ANQGSEA, per germline. Between the trimmed V and J ends, which lost 4 bases and 6 bases, there was a span of 6 bases. The length of the CDR3 is 11 residues. The CDR3 DNA follows: TGCAGCGTTGGGCGCCATGAAAAACTGTTTTTT. It specifies CSVGRHEKLFF.

The chain uses TRBV5-1 and TRBJ2-4; D not resolved. The J call may be mistaken, given a closer DNA end match to TRBJ2-7. Per germline, CDR1 SGHRS and CDR2 YFSETQ. CDR3 length: 14 amino acids. The CDR3 DNA reads TGCGCCAGCAGCTTGGCCTTAGGATCCTACGAGCAGTACTTC. This encodes CASSLALGSYEQYF.

The chain is built from TRBV27 and TRBJ2-3, with TRBD2 as a possible D gene (6 bases). Germline V CDR1 and CDR2: MNHEY, SMNVEV (reference sequence). Trimming shortened V by 5 bases and J by 9 bases, and 21 bases separated the two germline ends. This CDR3 contains 15 residues. The CDR3 nucleotides are TGTGCCAGCAGTCTTAGCGGTTCACAGGTCGGGACGCAGTATTTT. Protein sequence: CASSLSGSQVGTQYF.

The chain joins TRBV6-6 to TRBJ1-1, with D perhaps matching TRBD1 (6 bases). Germline values: CDR1 MNHNY, CDR2 SVGAGI (reference sequence). CDR3 length equals 13 residues. The V end was cut by 3 bases, the J end by 6 bases, with 11 bases between. CDR3 bases: TGTGCCAGCAGTTATCCGTCAGGGGCTGAAGCTTTCTTT. This encodes CASSYPSGAEAFF.

The rearrangement uses TRBV6-1 and TRBJ1-5, with TRBD1 matching over 7 bases. Germline V gene sequence: CDR1 MNHNS, CDR2 SASEGT. J was trimmed by 5 bases and V by 8 bases; bases with no gene match: 6. The CDR3 spans 13 residues. The CDR3 is CASGDSFYQPQHF. The CDR3, as DNA: TGTGCCAGCGGGGACAGTTTCTATCAGCCCCAGCATTTT.

The genes are TRBV5-5 and TRBJ2-4, with 10 bases identical to TRBD1. The J call could be wrong; TRBJ2-7 is a better fit for the DNA end. Germline CDR1 reads SGHKS; CDR2 reads YYEKEE (reference sequence). This CDR3 region has 15 residues. The CDR3 here is CASSPWTGGTYEQYF. CDR3 nucleotide sequence: TGTGCCAGCAGCCCCTGGACAGGGGGTACCTACGAGCAGTACTTC.

The CDR3 loop reads CASSHLGDMNTEAFF. The DNA for the CDR3 is TGCGCCAGCAGCCACCTGGGGGACATGAACACTGAAGCTTTCTTT. This chain uses TRBV4-1 with TRBJ1-1; maybe TRBD1 (6 bases). The germline V gene has CDR1 MGHRA and CDR2 YSYEKL. The CDR3 contains 15 residues. V lost 3 bases and J lost 0, with 11 bases in between.

This sequence joins TRBV18 and TRBJ2-3; 9 bases agree with TRBD1. This CDR3 contains 16 residues. J lost 5 bases, V lost 0 bases, and 6 bases had no gene match. Germline V gene data show CDR1 as KGHSH and CDR2 as LQKENI. The CDR3 nucleotides read TGTGCCAGCTCACCACCGGGACAGGGCTCGGGAGATACGCAGTATTTT. Amino acid sequence: CASSPPGQGSGDTQYF.

This clonotype occurred a few times. The chain uses TRBV28 and TRBJ1-2; possible D gene TRBD1, 6 bases. Trimming removed 3 bases from V and 4 bases from J, with 15 bases in between. The germline gives CDR1 MDHEN, CDR2 SYDVKM. The CDR3 totals 15 residues. Here the CDR3 reads CASSFYPGGGYGYTF. The CDR3 DNA reads TGTGCCAGCAGTTTTTACCCAGGAGGGGGCTATGGCTACACCTTC.

V and J are TRBV6-1 and TRBJ2-1; TRBD2 is a possible D gene (6 bases). Looked up from germline, CDR1 is MNHNS and CDR2 is SASEGT. The CDR3 loop spans 18 amino acids. The germline V and J ends were trimmed by 5 bases and 2 bases, with 22 bases remaining between them. The CDR3 DNA sequence: TGTGCCAGCAGTCCAAAAATCTTTAGCGGAGCGCCCTACAATGAGCAGTTCTTC. Translated: CASSPKIFSGAPYNEQFF.

The CDR3 loop is CASSANGRASSFNEQFF. CDR3 sequence (DNA): TGTGCCAGCAGCGCCAACGGGAGGGCTTCTTCTTTTAATGAGCAGTTCTTC. The V and J genes are TRBV5-6 and TRBJ2-1; 8 bases line up with TRBD2. The germline V gene has CDR1 SGHDT and CDR2 YYEEEE. The V and J ends lost 4 bases and 7 bases, in that order; junction bases with no gene match: 16. The CDR3 has 17 amino acids. The full variable domain, rest sourced from reference TRBV5-6 and TRBJ2-1, is DAGVTQSPTHLIKTRGQQVTLRCSPKSGHDTVSWYQQALGQGPQFIFQYYEEEERQRGNFPDRFSGHQFPNYSSELNVNALLLGDSALYLCASSANGRASSFNEQFFGPGTRLTVL.

J is TRBJ2-5 and V is TRBV28; D is perhaps TRBD1 (7 bases). The germline V and J ends were trimmed by 7 bases and 5 bases, with 20 bases remaining between them. The CDR3 is made up of 15 amino acids. CDR1 is MDHEN and CDR2 is SYDVKM in the germline V gene. The CDR3 nucleotides are TGTGCCAGCACCCGAAGGGCGGGACAGTGGGAGACCCAGTACTTC. It specifies CASTRRAGQWETQYF.

This clonotype was seen a few times. The chain combines TRBV20-1 with TRBJ2-5; 8 nucleotides align to TRBD1. V was clipped by 6 bases and J by 5 bases; unmatched bases: 2. In germline, CDR1 is DFQATT, CDR2 SNEGSKA (reference sequence). The CDR3 consists of 11 residues. The CDR3 DNA sequence: TGCAGTGCCAGGGGGCCGGAGACCCAGTACTTC. It encodes CSARGPETQYF.

The chain couples TRBV4-2 to TRBJ1-2; TRBD1 is a possible D gene (5 bases). V was pared by 4 bases and J by 3 bases, with 12 bases between. From germline, CDR1 is LGHNA and CDR2 YNFKEQ. The CDR3 has 14 residues. The CDR3: CASSLFRDDYGYTF. In DNA form, the CDR3 reads TGTGCCAGCAGCCTATTCCGGGACGACTATGGCTACACCTTC.

This clonotype turned up a few times. V and J are TRBV13 and TRBJ1-4; 9 nucleotides line up with TRBD1. From germline, CDR1 is PRHDT and CDR2 FYEKMQ (reference sequence). The CDR3 length is 12 residues. V was pared by 7 bases and J by 8 bases, with 2 bases of the junction left unmatched. The CDR3 here is CASKTGGEKLFF. As DNA, the CDR3 is TGTGCCAGCAAGACAGGGGGGGAAAAACTGTTTTTT.

The chain employs TRBV6-6 and TRBJ1-1, with D unresolved. The germline V and J ends were trimmed by 3 bases and 1 base, with 15 bases remaining between them. This CDR3 region has 16 residues. CDR1 MNHNY and CDR2 SVGAGI come from the germline V gene (reference sequence). CDR3 DNA: TGTGCCAGCAGTTATCAATCGCCTAAAACGAACACTGAAGCTTTCTTT. Amino acids: CASSYQSPKTNTEAFF.

The rearrangement links TRBV27 to TRBJ2-1, with 11 bases lining up with TRBD2. Trimming took 5 bases from V and 7 from J; bases not matched to a gene: 7. CDR3 length: 15 amino acids. CDR1 and CDR2 from the germline V gene are MNHEY and SMNVEV (reference sequence). The DNA of the CDR3 is TGTGCCAGCAGTCCGACTAGCGGGACGTCAAATGAGCAGTTCTTC. It encodes CASSPTSGTSNEQFF.